This passage covers 8 T cell receptor beta chains from one sample sequenced in a study of blood T cell repertoires in COVID-19. TCRdb keeps only in-frame clones here, not all; method: immunoSEQ multiplex PCR. The table has under 300,000 clones, under 90% seen once. Sequenced: PBMCs or T cells enriched from blood (not recorded which). All receptors come from a woman in her fifties or sixties who had recovered from COVID-19.

The chain combines TRBV5-1 with TRBJ1-1; 8 nucleotides match TRBD1. CDR3 size: 15 residues. CDR1 and CDR2 from the germline V gene are SGHRS and YFSETQ. V was clipped by 0 bases and J by 8 bases; unmatched bases: 9. CDR3 DNA: TGCGCCAGCAGCTTGGACGGGGACAGGACGAACGAAGCTTTCTTT. This codes for CASSLDGDRTNEAFF.

The table lists this clone with a count of one. V usage is TRBV11-3 and J usage is TRBJ2-7; 10 nucleotides line up with TRBD2. The CDR3 is 14 residues long. Germline V CDR1 and CDR2: SGHNT, YENEEA. The trim removed 3 bases at V and 6 bases at J, leaving 5 bases unmatched. CDR3 in amino acids: CASSFITSGTEQYF. CDR3 bases: TGTGCCAGCAGCTTTATCACTAGCGGGACCGAGCAGTACTTC.

The genes are TRBV14 and TRBJ2-3, with D tentatively TRBD2 (5 bases). CDR3 size: 14 residues. Germline loops: CDR1 SGHDN, CDR2 FVKESK. V lost 5 bases and J lost 0, with 9 bases in between. CDR3 sequence reads: CASSSWTSTDTQYF. The CDR3 coding sequence is TGTGCCAGCAGCTCTTGGACTAGCACAGATACGCAGTATTTT.

The gene calls are TRBV7-9 and TRBJ2-7; no clear D. The CDR3 runs 11 residues. Per the germline V gene, CDR1 is SEHNR and CDR2 is FQNEAQ (reference sequence). V lost 1 base to trimming and J lost 4 bases, with 2 bases between them. Here the CDR3 reads CASSLVYEQYF. The CDR3 bases are TGTGCCAGCAGCTTAGTATACGAGCAGTACTTC.

The CDR3 DNA follows: TGTGCCAGCAGGGTCTACGGACAGGGTTACGAGCAGTACTTC. It encodes CASRVYGQGYEQYF. The J gene is TRBJ2-7, the V gene TRBV28; 8 bases fit TRBD1. There are 14 residues in the CDR3. The J segment lost 4 bases and the V segment lost 6 bases, leaving 8 bases of the junction unmatched. Germline CDR1 reads MDHEN; CDR2 reads SYDVKM.

This chain links TRBV7-2 with TRBJ2-2; the D gene is possibly TRBD2 (6 bases). This CDR3 contains 15 residues. In germline, CDR1 is SGHTA, CDR2 FQGNSA. Deletions cut 4 bases from V and 7 bases from J, with 16 bases between. The CDR3 DNA sequence: TGTGCCAGCAGCTCGTTGGGGGGAAATATCGGGGAGCTGTTTTTT. This encodes CASSSLGGNIGELFF.

The J gene is TRBJ1-1, the V gene TRBV9; no reliable D call. The germline V gene has CDR1 SGDLS and CDR2 YYNGEE. The V end lost 1 base, the J end lost 6 bases, and 10 bases lay between the germline ends. This CDR3 comprises 13 residues. CDR3 sequence: CASSVSTGAEAFF. The CDR3 DNA reads TGTGCCAGCAGCGTATCGACCGGGGCTGAAGCTTTCTTT.

The chain combines TRBV12-3 or TRBV12-4 with TRBJ1-1; D might be TRBD1 (6 bases). V was clipped by 8 bases and J by 0 bases, with 10 bases between them. This CDR3 is built from 13 residues. The CDR3 spells CASCRTVNTEAFF. For the CDR3, the DNA is TGTGCCAGCTGCAGGACAGTGAACACTGAAGCTTTCTTT.